Below are 28 T cell receptor beta chains sequenced from a single sample in a study of radiation and T cells in renal cell carcinoma. Sample treatment: 15 Gy SBRT to primary tumor, nephrectomy 4 weeks later. Profiling relied on immunoSEQ multiplex PCR, and the TCRdb table lists in-frame clones only, not all of them. The sample contains 17,000 or so clones, less than 65% of which appear only once. Here the sequenced sample was tumor tissue, taken from a patient whose treatment included radiotherapy and nephrectomy. The receptors derive from a middle-aged man with renal cell carcinoma.

This rearrangement joins TRBV2 to TRBJ1-5; D call uncertain. The length of the CDR3 is 15 residues. V gave up 6 bases and J gave up 2 bases, with 14 bases separating them. Germline CDR1 and CDR2: SNHLY and FYNNEI. In nucleotides, the CDR3 is TGTGCCAGCAGCCAAGTGGGGATGCGCAATCAGCCCCAGCATTTT. Amino acid sequence: CASSQVGMRNQPQHF.

The chain uses TRBV7-2 and TRBJ1-3; 9 nucleotides agree with TRBD1. The germline V gene encodes CDR1 SGHTA and CDR2 FQGNSA. The CDR3 length is 17 residues. Trimming took 3 bases from V and 0 from J; bases not matched to a gene: 6. The CDR3 DNA sequence: TGTGCCAGCAGCTTCGCCGGGACAGGGCACTCTGGAAACACCATATATTTT. It encodes CASSFAGTGHSGNTIYF.

This sequence joins TRBV6-5 and TRBJ1-2; D is perhaps TRBD1 (5 bases). Trimming took 6 bases from V and 0 from J, leaving 11 bases between them. The CDR3 length is 14 residues. From germline, CDR1 is MNHEY and CDR2 SVGAGI. The CDR3 DNA reads as TGTGCCAGCAGGAGGGGCCGTGCTAACTATGGCTACACCTTC. Encoded protein: CASRRGRANYGYTF.

The chain employs TRBV7-2 and TRBJ1-5; D gene unclear. The CDR3 length is 14 residues. From germline, CDR1 is SGHTA and CDR2 FQGNSA. V gave up 5 bases and J gave up 0 bases, with 8 bases separating them. The CDR3 coding sequence is TGTGCCAGCAGCCGGCCGGATAGCAATCAGCCCCAGCATTTT. Its translation: CASSRPDSNQPQHF.

The chain has TRBV4-2 and TRBJ1-3, with D possibly being TRBD1 (5 bases). The V gene lost 1 base and the J gene lost 0 bases, with 13 bases spanning the gap. Germline CDR1 LGHNA, CDR2 YNFKEQ. The CDR3 spans 17 residues. Written as DNA, the CDR3 is TGTGCCAGCAGCCAAGTTGACAGTTTACCCTCTGGAAACACCATATATTTT. This encodes CASSQVDSLPSGNTIYF.

The chain has TRBV13 and TRBJ1-5; D is ambiguous. From germline, CDR1 is PRHDT and CDR2 FYEKMQ (reference sequence). The V and J ends lost 1 base and 0 bases respectively, with 7 bases between them. The CDR3 runs to 15 residues. CDR3 coding DNA: TGTGCCAGCAGCTTAGTCGCATATAGCAATCAGCCCCAGCATTTT. This encodes CASSLVAYSNQPQHF.

The V gene is TRBV4-1, the J gene TRBJ1-4; 7 positions match TRBD1. Germline values: CDR1 MGHRA, CDR2 YSYEKL. Trimming removed 5 bases from V and 2 bases from J; junction bases left unmatched: 8. CDR3 size: 16 residues. The CDR3 spells CASSTRPGQTNEKLFF. CDR3 bases: TGCGCCAGCAGCACAAGACCGGGACAGACTAATGAAAAACTGTTTTTT.

The J gene is TRBJ1-1, the V gene TRBV6-1, with D uncertain. The CDR3 spans 13 residues. V was clipped by 7 bases and J by 8 bases, with 17 bases between them. From germline, CDR1 is MNHNS and CDR2 SASEGT. The CDR3 sequence is CASMRLVETEAFF. CDR3 nucleotides: TGTGCCAGCATGAGGTTGGTCGAGACCGAAGCTTTCTTT.

The chain has TRBV18 and TRBJ1-3; TRBD1 aligns across 9 bases. V was pared by 3 bases and J by 4 bases, with 4 bases of the junction left unmatched. The germline gives CDR1 KGHSH, CDR2 LQKENI. The CDR3 is 15 amino acids. CDR3 protein: CASSPGTGKGNTIYF. The CDR3 nucleotides are TGTGCCAGCTCACCCGGGACAGGGAAGGGAAACACCATATATTTT. Full variable domain (rest looked up from reference TRBV18 and TRBJ1-3): NAGVMQNPRHLVRRRGQEARLRCSPMKGHSHVYWYRQLPEEGLKFMVYLQKENIIDESGMPKERFSAEFPKEGPSILRIQQVVRGDSAAYFCASSPGTGKGNTIYFGEGSWLTVV.

The CDR3 nucleotides are TGTGCCAGCAGTTTATTGCCGGGCTACGAGCAGTACTTC. This gives the protein CASSLLPGYEQYF. V gene TRBV28 combines with J gene TRBJ2-7; D is unclear. Germline lookup yields CDR1 MDHEN and CDR2 SYDVKM. V lost 1 base and J 3 bases, leaving 7 bases between the germline ends. The CDR3 is made up of 13 amino acids.

This clone was detected only a few times. This chain uses TRBV6-6 with TRBJ1-3; 7 bases fit TRBD1. Losses at the gene ends were 6 bases for V and 4 bases for J; bases not matched to a gene: 3. The CDR3 has 13 residues. The germline V gene encodes CDR1 MNHNY and CDR2 SVGAGI (reference sequence). The CDR3 DNA is TGTGCCAGCAGGGCAGGGGGAGGAAACACCATATATTTT. Translation gives CASRAGGGNTIYF.

This clone was detected a few times. V is TRBV19 and J is TRBJ1-1, with TRBD1 as a possible D gene (5 bases). This CDR3 is built from 14 residues. The germline V and J ends were trimmed by 5 bases and 1 base, with 11 bases remaining between them. Germline loops: CDR1 LNHDA, CDR2 SQIVND (reference sequence). DNA of the CDR3: TGTGCCAGTAGTGATATCGGACAGAACACTGAAGCTTTCTTT. It specifies CASSDIGQNTEAFF. The full variable domain, rest sourced from reference TRBV19 and TRBJ1-1, is DGGITQSPKYLFRKEGQNVTLSCEQNLNHDAMYWYRQDPGQGLRLIYYSQIVNDFQKGDIAEGYSVSREKKESFPLTVTSAQKNPTAFYLCASSDIGQNTEAFFGQGTRLTVV.

The chain links TRBV6-6 to TRBJ1-3, with D unresolved. Germline lookup yields CDR1 MNHNY and CDR2 SVGAGI (reference sequence). Trimming took 0 bases from V and 4 from J, leaving 1 base between them. The CDR3 is 12 amino acids. CDR3 nucleotides: TGTGCCAGCAGTTACTCCGGAAACACCATATATTTT. It is translated as CASSYSGNTIYF.

The J gene is TRBJ1-4, the V gene TRBV18; 8 nucleotides line up with TRBD1. The CDR3 contains 17 residues. J gave up 7 bases and V 2 bases, and 12 bases lay outside the gene matches. The germline V gene has CDR1 KGHSH and CDR2 LQKENI. As DNA, the CDR3 is TGTGCCAGCTCACCAAATCTTCGGGCACAGGGGGGTGAAAAACTGTTTTTT. This sequence encodes CASSPNLRAQGGEKLFF.

In its sample, this clone was seen a few times. The chain recombines TRBV2 with TRBJ1-2; 9 positions match TRBD1. CDR1 and CDR2 (germline): SNHLY, FYNNEI. V trimming: 3 bases; J trimming: 4 bases; junction bases outside the gene matches: 6. There are 15 residues in the CDR3. CDR3 amino acids: CASSETRQGVYGYTF. The CDR3 DNA reads TGTGCCAGCAGTGAGACACGACAGGGGGTCTATGGCTACACCTTC.

The V gene is TRBV19, the J gene TRBJ1-2; 11 bases agree with TRBD1. After removal of 2 bases from V and 4 bases from J, the junction contained 6 bases not matched to a gene. Per germline, CDR1 LNHDA and CDR2 SQIVND (reference sequence). The CDR3 is made up of 16 amino acids. CDR3: CASSIRGQGASYGYTF. CDR3 nucleotides: TGTGCCAGTAGTATACGCGGACAGGGGGCAAGCTATGGCTACACCTTC.

This clone was picked up many times. V gene TRBV18 combines with J gene TRBJ1-1; D possibly corresponds to TRBD1 (5 bases). V dropped 1 base and J dropped 5 bases, with 5 bases sitting between them. Germline CDR1 reads KGHSH; CDR2 reads LQKENI. CDR3 size: 12 residues. This CDR3 reads CASSPRQTEAFF. Here the CDR3 DNA reads TGTGCCAGCTCACCACGACAGACTGAAGCTTTCTTT.

This chain links TRBV27 with TRBJ1-5; D perhaps matches TRBD1 (5 bases). The germline V gene has CDR1 MNHEY and CDR2 SMNVEV (reference sequence). This CDR3 is built from 15 residues. V gave up 2 bases and J gave up 7 bases, with 15 bases separating them. The CDR3 region is CASSLRGTSGQPQHF. Here the CDR3 DNA reads TGTGCCAGCAGTTTAAGGGGAACGAGCGGGCAGCCCCAGCATTTT.

The chain is built from TRBV5-5 and TRBJ1-2; 9 bases align to TRBD1. Germline values: CDR1 SGHKS, CDR2 YYEKEE (reference sequence). V lost 2 bases to trimming and J lost 8 bases; unmatched junction nucleotides: 10. CDR3 length equals 15 residues. The CDR3 DNA reads TGTGCCAGCAGCTTTTTTCCGGGACAGGGATACGGCTACACCTTC. This gives the protein CASSFFPGQGYGYTF.

This chain joins TRBV5-4 and TRBJ2-1; D not resolved. Trimming pared 4 bases from V and 10 bases from J, leaving 12 bases between. The germline V gene has CDR1 SGHNT and CDR2 YYREEE (reference sequence). The CDR3 length is 12 residues. Written as DNA, the CDR3 is TGTGCCAGCAGCGCTAAAGGGTGGGAGCAGTTCTTC. The encoded protein is CASSAKGWEQFF.

The DNA of the CDR3 is TGTGCCAGCAGCTTAGACAGGGGGCGGCCTGAAGCTTTCTTT. Translation: CASSLDRGRPEAFF. The chain uses TRBV7-2 and TRBJ1-1, with 9 bases fitting TRBD1. The CDR3 totals 14 residues. The V and J ends lost 1 base and 6 bases, in that order; junction bases with no gene match: 3. Germline-derived CDR1 and CDR2 are SGHTA and FQGNSA.

The V call is TRBV18, the J call TRBJ2-7, with D unresolved. Between the trimmed V and J ends, which lost 0 bases and 6 bases, there was a span of 12 bases. Germline CDR1 is KGHSH and CDR2 is LQKENI. The CDR3 length is 14 residues. This CDR3 is CASSPPGGVFEQYF. For the CDR3, the DNA is TGTGCCAGCTCACCACCGGGTGGAGTTTTCGAGCAGTACTTC.

V gene TRBV23-1 combines with J gene TRBJ2-7; 7 positions agree with TRBD2. TRBV23-1 is an ORF for which the function is uncertain. The CDR3 totals 14 residues. The ends lost 5 bases at V and 2 bases at J; junction bases unmatched: 6. CDR3 sequence reads: CASSSGGGTYEQYF. CDR3 DNA: TGCGCCAGCAGTTCGGGGGGAGGCACCTACGAGCAGTACTTC.

This clone turned up a few times. The V call is TRBV9, the J call TRBJ1-2; D call uncertain. Trimming stripped 0 bases from V and 5 bases from J, with 11 bases between. The CDR3 is made up of 14 amino acids. From germline, CDR1 is SGDLS and CDR2 YYNGEE. DNA of the CDR3: TGTGCCAGCAGCGTAGGCAAGGCCCATTATGGCTACACCTTC. It is translated as CASSVGKAHYGYTF.

The chain couples TRBV5-1 to TRBJ2-3; possible D gene TRBD2, 6 bases. The CDR3 runs 17 residues. The V end lost 6 bases, the J end lost 0 bases, and 20 bases lay between the germline ends. Germline assignment: CDR1 SGHRS and CDR2 YFSETQ. In DNA, the CDR3 is TGCGCCAGCACTAGCGATCTTCGGGGTTCTAGCACAGATACGCAGTATTTT. Translation gives CASTSDLRGSSTDTQYF.

This chain joins TRBV4-1 and TRBJ2-3, with 7 nucleotides matching TRBD2. The CDR3 contains 16 residues. Germline V gene data show CDR1 as MGHRA and CDR2 as YSYEKL. V was clipped by 2 bases and J by 2 bases; unmatched bases: 7. CDR3 amino acids: CASSQQRGSTTDTQYF. The CDR3 bases are TGCGCCAGCAGCCAACAGCGGGGTTCGACCACAGATACGCAGTATTTT.

This clone was seen only a few times. The chain uses TRBV19 and TRBJ1-1; 9 bases line up with TRBD1. The CDR3 consists of 13 residues. The germline V gene has CDR1 LNHDA and CDR2 SQIVND (reference sequence). V lost 6 bases to trimming and J lost 5 bases; unmatched junction nucleotides: 4. The CDR3: CASSWDRVTEAFF. The CDR3, as DNA: TGTGCCAGTAGCTGGGACAGGGTGACTGAAGCTTTCTTT.

The chain joins TRBV27 to TRBJ2-7; TRBD2 matches at 14 bases. V shed 4 bases, J shed 5 bases, and the junction held 7 bases outside the gene matches. From germline, CDR1 is MNHEY and CDR2 SMNVEV (reference sequence). The CDR3 has 16 amino acids. CDR3 loop: CASSSLTSGGANEQYF. The CDR3 DNA reads as TGTGCCAGCAGTTCCCTGACTAGCGGGGGGGCCAACGAGCAGTACTTC.